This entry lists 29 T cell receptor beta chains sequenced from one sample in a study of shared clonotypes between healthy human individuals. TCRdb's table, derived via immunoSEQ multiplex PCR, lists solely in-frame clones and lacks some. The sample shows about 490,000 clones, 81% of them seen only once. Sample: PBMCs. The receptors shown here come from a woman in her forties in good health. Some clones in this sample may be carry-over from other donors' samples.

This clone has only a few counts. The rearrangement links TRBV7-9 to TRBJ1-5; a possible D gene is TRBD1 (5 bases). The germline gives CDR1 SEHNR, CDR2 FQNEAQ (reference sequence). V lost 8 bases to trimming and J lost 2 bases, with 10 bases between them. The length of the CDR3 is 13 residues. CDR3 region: CASSVRGNQPQHF. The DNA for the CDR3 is TGTGCCAGCTCCGTCAGGGGCAATCAGCCCCAGCATTTT.

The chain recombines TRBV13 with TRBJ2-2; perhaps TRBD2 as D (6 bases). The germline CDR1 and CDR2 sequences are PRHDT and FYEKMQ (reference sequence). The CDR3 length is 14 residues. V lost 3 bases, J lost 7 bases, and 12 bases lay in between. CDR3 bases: TGTGCCAGCAGCTTCGGGGGAATACGCGGGGAGCTGTTTTTT. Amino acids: CASSFGGIRGELFF.

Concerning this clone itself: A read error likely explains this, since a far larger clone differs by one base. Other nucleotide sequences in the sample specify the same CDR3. The CDR3 spells CASSEALRALSGGVGYTF. The CDR3 coding sequence is TGCGCCAGCAGTGAAGCCCTCAGAGCGCTGTCAGGGGGCGTTGGCTACACCTTC. This chain connects TRBV6-1 to TRBJ1-2, with 8 bases matching TRBD1. CDR3 length: 18 residues. The germline V gene encodes CDR1 MNHNS and CDR2 SASEGT.

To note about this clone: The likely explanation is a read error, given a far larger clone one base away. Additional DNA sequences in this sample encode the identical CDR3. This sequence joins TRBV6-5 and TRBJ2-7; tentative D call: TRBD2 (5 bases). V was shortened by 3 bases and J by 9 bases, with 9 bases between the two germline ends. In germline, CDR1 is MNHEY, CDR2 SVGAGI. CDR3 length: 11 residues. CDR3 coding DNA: TGTGCCAGCAGTTATCAGCGGATGCAGTACTTC. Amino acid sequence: CASSYQRMQYF.

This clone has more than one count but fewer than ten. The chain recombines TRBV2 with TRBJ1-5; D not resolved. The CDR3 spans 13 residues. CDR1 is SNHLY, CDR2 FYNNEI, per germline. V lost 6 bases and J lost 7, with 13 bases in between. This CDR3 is CASSPGVSQPQHF. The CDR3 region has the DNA TGTGCCAGCAGCCCCGGGGTATCACAGCCCCAGCATTTT.

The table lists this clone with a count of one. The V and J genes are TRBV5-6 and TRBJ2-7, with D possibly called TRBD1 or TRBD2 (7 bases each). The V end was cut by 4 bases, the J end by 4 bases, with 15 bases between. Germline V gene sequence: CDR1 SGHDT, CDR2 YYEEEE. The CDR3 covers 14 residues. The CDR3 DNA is TGTGCCAGCAGCGACAACAGGGGAGGGTACGAGCAGTACTTC. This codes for CASSDNRGGYEQYF.

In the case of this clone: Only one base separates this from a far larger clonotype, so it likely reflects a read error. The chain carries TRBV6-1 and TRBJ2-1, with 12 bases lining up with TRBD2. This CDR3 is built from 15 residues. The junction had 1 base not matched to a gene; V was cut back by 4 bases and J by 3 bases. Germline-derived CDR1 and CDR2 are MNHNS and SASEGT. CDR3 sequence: CASSVTSGSYNEQFF. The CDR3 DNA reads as TGTGCCAGCAGTGTGACTAGCGGGAGCTACAATGAGCAGTTCTTC.

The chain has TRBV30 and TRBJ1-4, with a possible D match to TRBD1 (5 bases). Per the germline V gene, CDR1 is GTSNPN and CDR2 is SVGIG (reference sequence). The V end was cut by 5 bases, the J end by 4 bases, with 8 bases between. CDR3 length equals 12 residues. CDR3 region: CAWGGVNEKLFF. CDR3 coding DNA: TGTGCCTGGGGAGGGGTTAATGAAAAACTGTTTTTT.

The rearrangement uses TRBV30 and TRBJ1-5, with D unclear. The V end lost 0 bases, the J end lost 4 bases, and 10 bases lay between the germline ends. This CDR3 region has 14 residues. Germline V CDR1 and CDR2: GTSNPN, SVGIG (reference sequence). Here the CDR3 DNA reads TGTGCCTGGAGTGTAACCAGCGCGAATCAGCCCCAGCATTTT. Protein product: CAWSVTSANQPQHF.

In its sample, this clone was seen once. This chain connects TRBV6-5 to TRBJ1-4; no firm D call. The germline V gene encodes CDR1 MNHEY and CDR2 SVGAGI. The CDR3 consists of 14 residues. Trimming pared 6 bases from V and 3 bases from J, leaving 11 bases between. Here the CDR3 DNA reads TGTGCCAGCAGCCGACTTTCCCCTAATGAAAAACTGTTTTTT. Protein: CASSRLSPNEKLFF.

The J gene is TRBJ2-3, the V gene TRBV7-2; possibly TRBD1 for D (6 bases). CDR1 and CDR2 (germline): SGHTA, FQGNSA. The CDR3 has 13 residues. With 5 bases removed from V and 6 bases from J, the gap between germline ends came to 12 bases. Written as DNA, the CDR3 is TGTGCCAGCAGCCTCAGTAGGGGGGATACGCAGTATTTT. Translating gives CASSLSRGDTQYF.

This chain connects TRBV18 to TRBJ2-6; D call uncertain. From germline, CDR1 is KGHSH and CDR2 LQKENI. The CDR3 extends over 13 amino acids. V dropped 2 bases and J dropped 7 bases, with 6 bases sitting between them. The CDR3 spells CASSPTVANVLTF. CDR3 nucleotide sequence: TGTGCCAGCTCACCAACGGTAGCCAACGTCCTGACTTTC.

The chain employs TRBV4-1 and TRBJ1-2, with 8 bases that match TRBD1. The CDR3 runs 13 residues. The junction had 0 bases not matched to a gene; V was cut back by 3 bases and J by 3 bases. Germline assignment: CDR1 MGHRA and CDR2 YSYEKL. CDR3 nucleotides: TGCGCCAGCAGCCAGACAGGGGACTATGGCTACACCTTC. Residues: CASSQTGDYGYTF.

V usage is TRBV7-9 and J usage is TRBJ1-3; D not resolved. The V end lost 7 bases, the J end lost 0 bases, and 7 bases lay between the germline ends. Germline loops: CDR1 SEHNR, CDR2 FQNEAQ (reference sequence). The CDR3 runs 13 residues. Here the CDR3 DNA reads TGTGCCAGCAAGGTGGGCTCTGGAAACACCATATATTTT. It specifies CASKVGSGNTIYF.

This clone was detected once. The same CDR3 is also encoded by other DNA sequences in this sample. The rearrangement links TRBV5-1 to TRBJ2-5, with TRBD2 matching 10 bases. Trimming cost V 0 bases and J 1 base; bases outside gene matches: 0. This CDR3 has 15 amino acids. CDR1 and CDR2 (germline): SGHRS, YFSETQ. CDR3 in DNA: TGCGCCAGCAGCTTGGGGACTAGCGGCCAAGAGACCCAGTACTTC. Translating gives CASSLGTSGQETQYF.

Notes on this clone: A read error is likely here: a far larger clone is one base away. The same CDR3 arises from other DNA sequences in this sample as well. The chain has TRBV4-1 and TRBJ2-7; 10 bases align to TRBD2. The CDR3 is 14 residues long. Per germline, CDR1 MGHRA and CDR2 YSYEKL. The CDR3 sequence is CASSPRVAGGEQYF. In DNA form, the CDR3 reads TGCGCTAGCAGCCCCCGGGTAGCGGGAGGTGAGCAGTACTTC.

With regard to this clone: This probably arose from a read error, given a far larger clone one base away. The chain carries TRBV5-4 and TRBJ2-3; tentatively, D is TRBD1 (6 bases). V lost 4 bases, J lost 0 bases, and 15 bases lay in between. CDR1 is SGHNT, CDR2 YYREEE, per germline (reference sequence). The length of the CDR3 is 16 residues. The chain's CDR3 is CASSRGSRGSTDTQYF. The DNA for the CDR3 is TGTGCCAGCAGCCGTGGCTCCAGGGGTAGCACAGATACGCAGTATTTT. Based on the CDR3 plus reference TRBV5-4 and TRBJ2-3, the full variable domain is ETGVTQSPTHLIKTRGQQVTLRCSSQSGHNTVSWYQQALGQGPQFIFQYYREEENGRGNFPPRFSGLQFPNYSSELNVNALELDDSALYLCASSRGSRGSTDTQYFGPGTRLTVL.

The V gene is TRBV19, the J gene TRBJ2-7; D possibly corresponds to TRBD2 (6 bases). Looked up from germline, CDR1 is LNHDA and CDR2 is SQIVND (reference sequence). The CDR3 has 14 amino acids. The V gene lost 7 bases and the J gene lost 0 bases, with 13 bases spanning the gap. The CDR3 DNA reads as TGTGCCAGTACCTCTAGCGCCAGCTCCTACGAGCAGTACTTC. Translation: CASTSSASSYEQYF.

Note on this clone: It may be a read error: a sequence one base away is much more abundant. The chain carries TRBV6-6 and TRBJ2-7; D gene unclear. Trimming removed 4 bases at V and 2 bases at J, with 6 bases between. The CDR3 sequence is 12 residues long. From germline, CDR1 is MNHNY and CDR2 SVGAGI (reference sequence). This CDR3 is CASSSSPYEQYF. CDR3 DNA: TGTGCCAGCAGTTCCTCCCCCTACGAGCAGTACTTC.

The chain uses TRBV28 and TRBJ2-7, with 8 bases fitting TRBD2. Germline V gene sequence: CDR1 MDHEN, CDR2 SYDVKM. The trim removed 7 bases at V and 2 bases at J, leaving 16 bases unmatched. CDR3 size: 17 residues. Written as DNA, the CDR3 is TGTGCCAGCACCAACTCCGGGGGGGGCGGCCTTACCTACGAGCAGTACTTC. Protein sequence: CASTNSGGGGLTYEQYF.

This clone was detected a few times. This CDR3 reads CASSFGGRHYEQYF. The CDR3 nucleotides read TGTGCCAGCAGTTTCGGGGGAAGGCACTACGAGCAGTACTTC. The chain joins TRBV6-5 to TRBJ2-7; maybe TRBD2 (6 bases). Per germline, CDR1 MNHEY and CDR2 SVGAGI. The V end lost 4 bases, the J end lost 3 bases, and 13 bases lay between the germline ends. The CDR3 runs 14 residues.

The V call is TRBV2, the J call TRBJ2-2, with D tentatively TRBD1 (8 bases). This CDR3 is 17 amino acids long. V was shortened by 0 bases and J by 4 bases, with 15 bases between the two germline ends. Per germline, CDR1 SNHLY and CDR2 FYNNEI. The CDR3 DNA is TGTGCCAGCAGTGAAGCGTCGGACAGGGAGGGCACCGGGGAGCTGTTTTTT. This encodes CASSEASDREGTGELFF.

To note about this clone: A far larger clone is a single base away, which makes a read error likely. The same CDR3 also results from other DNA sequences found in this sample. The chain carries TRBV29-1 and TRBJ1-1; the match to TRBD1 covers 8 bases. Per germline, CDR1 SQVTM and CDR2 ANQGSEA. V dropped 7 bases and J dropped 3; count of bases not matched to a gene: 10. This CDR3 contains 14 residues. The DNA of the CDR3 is TGCAGCGCAGCTGACAGGGGAGAGTACACTGAAGCTTTCTTT. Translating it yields CSAADRGEYTEAFF. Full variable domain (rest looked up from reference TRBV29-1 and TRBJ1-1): SAVISQKPSRDICQRGTSLTIQCQVDSQVTMMFWYRQQPGQSLTLIATANQGSEATYESGFVIDKFPISRPNLTFSTLTVSNMSPEDSSIYLCSAADRGEYTEAFFGQGTRLTVV.

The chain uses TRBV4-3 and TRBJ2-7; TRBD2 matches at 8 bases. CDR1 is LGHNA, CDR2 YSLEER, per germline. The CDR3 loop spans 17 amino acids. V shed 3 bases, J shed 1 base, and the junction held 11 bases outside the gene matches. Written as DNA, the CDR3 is TGCGCCAGCAGCCATAAGGGACCGGGACTAGAGTCCTACGAGCAGTACTTC. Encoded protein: CASSHKGPGLESYEQYF.

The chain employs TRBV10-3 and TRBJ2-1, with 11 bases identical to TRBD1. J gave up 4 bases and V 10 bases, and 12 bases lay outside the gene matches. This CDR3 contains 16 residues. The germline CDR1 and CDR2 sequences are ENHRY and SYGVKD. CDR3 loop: CATGTGGRNYYNEQFF. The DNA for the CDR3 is TGTGCCACCGGGACAGGGGGACGAAATTATTACAATGAGCAGTTCTTC.

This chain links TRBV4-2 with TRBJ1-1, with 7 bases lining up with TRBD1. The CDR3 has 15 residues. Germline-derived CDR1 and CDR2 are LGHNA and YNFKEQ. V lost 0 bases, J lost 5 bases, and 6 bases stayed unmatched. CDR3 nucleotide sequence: TGTGCCAGCAGCCAAGAGGGCAGGGGGGATACTGAAGCTTTCTTT. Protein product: CASSQEGRGDTEAFF.

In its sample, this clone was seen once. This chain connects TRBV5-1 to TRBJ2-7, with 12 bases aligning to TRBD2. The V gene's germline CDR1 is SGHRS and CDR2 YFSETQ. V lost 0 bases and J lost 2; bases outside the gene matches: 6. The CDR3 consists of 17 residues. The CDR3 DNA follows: TGCGCCAGCAGCTTGGTGCTAGCGGGAGGGTTGGCCTACGAGCAGTACTTC. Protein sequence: CASSLVLAGGLAYEQYF.

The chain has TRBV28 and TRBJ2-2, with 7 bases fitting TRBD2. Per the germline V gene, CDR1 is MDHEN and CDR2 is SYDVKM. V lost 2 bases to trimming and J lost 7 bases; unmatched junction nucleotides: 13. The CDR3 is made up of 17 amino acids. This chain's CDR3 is CASSLGSSGAPGGELFF. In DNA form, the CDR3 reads TGTGCCAGCAGTTTAGGGTCTAGCGGAGCCCCCGGCGGGGAGCTGTTTTTT.

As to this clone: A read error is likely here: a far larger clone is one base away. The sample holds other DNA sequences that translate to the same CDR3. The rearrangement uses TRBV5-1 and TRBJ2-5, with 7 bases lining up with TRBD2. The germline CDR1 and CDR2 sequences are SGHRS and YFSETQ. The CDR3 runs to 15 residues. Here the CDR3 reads CASSLGGRVGETQYF. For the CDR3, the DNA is TGCGCCAGTAGCTTAGGTGGGAGGGTCGGAGAGACCCAGTACTTC.